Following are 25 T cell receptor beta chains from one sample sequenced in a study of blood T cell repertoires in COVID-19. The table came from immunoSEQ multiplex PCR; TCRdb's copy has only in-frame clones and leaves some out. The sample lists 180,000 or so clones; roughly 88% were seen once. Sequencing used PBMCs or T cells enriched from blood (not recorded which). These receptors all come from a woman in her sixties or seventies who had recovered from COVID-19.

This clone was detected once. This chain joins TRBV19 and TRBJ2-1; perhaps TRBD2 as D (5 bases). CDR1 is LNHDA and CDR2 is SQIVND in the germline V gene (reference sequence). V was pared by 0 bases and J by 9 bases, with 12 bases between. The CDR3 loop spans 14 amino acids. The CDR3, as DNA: TGTGCCAGTAGTATAGATCGAGGACGGGGTGAGCAGTTCTTC. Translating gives CASSIDRGRGEQFF.

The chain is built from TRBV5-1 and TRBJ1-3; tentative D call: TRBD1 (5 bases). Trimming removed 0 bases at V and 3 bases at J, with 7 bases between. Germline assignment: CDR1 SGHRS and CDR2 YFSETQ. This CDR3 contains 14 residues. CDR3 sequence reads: CASSLAGYGNTIYF. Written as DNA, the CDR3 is TGCGCCAGCAGCTTGGCAGGGTATGGAAACACCATATATTTT.

The CDR3 loop reads CASSTSGGRFEKLFF. DNA for the CDR3: TGTGCCAGCAGCACCTCGGGGGGTCGTTTTGAAAAACTGTTTTTT. V and J are TRBV7-6 and TRBJ1-4; a possible D gene is TRBD1 (5 bases). Germline loops: CDR1 SGHVS, CDR2 FNYEAQ. Trimming took off 5 bases at V and 7 bases at J, with 17 bases between the two ends. CDR3 size: 15 residues.

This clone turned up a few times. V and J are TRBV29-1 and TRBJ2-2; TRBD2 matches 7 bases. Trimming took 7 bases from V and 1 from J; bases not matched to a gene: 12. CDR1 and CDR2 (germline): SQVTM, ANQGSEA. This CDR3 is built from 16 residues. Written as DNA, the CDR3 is TGCAGCGCCCTTGGGCCTAGCGGACTGAACACCGGGGAGCTGTTTTTT. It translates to CSALGPSGLNTGELFF.

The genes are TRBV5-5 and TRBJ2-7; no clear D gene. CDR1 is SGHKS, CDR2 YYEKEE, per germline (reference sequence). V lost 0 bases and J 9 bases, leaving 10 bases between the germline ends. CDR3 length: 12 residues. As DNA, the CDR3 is TGTGCCAGCAGCTTGGACACAGTTGGGCAGTACTTC. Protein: CASSLDTVGQYF.

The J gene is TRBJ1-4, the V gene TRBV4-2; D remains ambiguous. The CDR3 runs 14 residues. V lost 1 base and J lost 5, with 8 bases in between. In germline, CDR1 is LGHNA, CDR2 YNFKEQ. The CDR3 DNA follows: TGTGCCAGCAGCCAAGTCGGGATAAATGAAAAACTGTTTTTT. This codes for CASSQVGINEKLFF.

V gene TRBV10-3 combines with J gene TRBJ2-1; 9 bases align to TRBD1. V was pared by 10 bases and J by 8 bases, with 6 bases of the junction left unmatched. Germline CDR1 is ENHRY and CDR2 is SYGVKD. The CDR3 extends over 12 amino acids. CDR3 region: CATGQGKDEQFF. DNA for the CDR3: TGTGCCACAGGACAGGGGAAGGATGAGCAGTTCTTC.

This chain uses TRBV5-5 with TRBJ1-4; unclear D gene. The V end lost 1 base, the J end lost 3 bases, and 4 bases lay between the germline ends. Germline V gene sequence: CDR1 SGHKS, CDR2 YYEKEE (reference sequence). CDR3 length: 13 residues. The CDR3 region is CASSLLSNEKLFF. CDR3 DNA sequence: TGTGCCAGCAGCTTGCTGTCTAATGAAAAACTGTTTTTT.

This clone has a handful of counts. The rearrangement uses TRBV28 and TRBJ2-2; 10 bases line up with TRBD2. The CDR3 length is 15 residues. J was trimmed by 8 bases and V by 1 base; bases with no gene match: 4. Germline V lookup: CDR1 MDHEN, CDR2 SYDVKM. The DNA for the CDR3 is TGTGCCAGCAGTTTATCCCTAGCGGGAGTGGGGGAGCTGTTTTTT. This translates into CASSLSLAGVGELFF. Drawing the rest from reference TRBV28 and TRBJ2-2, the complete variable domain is DVKVTQSSRYLVKRTGEKVFLECVQDMDHENMFWYRQDPGLGLRLIYFSYDVKMKEKGDIPEGYSVSREKKERFSLILESASTNQTSMYLCASSLSLAGVGELFFGEGSRLTVL.

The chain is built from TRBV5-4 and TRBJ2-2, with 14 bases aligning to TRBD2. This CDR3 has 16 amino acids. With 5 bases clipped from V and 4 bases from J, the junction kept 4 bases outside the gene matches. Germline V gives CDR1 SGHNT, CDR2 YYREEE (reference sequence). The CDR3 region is CASSPGLAGVTGELFF. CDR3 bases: TGTGCCAGCAGTCCGGGACTAGCGGGGGTCACCGGGGAGCTGTTTTTT.

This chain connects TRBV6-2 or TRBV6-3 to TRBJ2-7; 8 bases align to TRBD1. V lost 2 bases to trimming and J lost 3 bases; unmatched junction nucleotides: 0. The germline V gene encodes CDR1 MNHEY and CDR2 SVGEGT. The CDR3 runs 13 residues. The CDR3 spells CASSYGTGYEQYF. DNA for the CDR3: TGTGCCAGCAGTTACGGGACAGGCTACGAGCAGTACTTC.

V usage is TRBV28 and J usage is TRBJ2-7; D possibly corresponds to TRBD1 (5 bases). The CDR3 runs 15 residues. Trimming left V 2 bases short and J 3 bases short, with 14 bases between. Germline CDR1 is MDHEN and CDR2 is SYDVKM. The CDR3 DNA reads TGTGCCAGCAGTTTACGCCTAGGGGATCTCTACGAGCAGTACTTC. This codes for CASSLRLGDLYEQYF. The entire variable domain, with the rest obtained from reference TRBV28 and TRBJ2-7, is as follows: DVKVTQSSRYLVKRTGEKVFLECVQDMDHENMFWYRQDPGLGLRLIYFSYDVKMKEKGDIPEGYSVSREKKERFSLILESASTNQTSMYLCASSLRLGDLYEQYFGPGTRLTVT.

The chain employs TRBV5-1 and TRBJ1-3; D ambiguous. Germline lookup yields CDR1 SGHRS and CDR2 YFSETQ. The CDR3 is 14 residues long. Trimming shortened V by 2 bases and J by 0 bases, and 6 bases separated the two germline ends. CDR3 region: CASSLADSGNTIYF. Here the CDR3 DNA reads TGCGCCAGCAGCTTAGCCGACTCTGGAAACACCATATATTTT.

The CDR3 protein is CASSGPWGAYEQYF. The CDR3 DNA sequence: TGTGCCAGCAGTGGCCCGTGGGGGGCCTACGAGCAGTACTTC. V usage is TRBV6-2 or TRBV6-3 and J usage is TRBJ2-7; perhaps TRBD2 as D (6 bases). The CDR3 loop spans 14 amino acids. Germline V gives CDR1 MNHEY, CDR2 SVGEGT. V was shortened by 5 bases and J by 2 bases, with 13 bases between the two germline ends.

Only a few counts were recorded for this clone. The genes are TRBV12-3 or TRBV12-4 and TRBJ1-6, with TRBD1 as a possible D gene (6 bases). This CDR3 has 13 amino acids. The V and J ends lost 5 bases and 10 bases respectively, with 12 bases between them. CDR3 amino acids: CASSTGLGSPLHF. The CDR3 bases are TGTGCCAGCAGTACAGGGTTGGGATCACCCCTCCACTTT.

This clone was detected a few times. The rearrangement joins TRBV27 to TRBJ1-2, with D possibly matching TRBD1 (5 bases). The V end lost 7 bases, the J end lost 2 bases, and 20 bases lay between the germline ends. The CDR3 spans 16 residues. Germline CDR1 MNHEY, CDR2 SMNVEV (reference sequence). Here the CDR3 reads CASTTFPGVGNYGYTF. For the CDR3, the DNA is TGTGCCAGCACCACATTCCCGGGGGTCGGGAACTATGGCTACACCTTC.

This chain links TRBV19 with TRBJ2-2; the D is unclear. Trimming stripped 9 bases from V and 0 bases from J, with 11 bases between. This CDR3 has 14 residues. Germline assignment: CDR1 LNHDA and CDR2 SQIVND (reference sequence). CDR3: CARRRSPNTGELFF. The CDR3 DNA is TGTGCCAGGCGGCGGTCCCCGAACACCGGGGAGCTGTTTTTT.

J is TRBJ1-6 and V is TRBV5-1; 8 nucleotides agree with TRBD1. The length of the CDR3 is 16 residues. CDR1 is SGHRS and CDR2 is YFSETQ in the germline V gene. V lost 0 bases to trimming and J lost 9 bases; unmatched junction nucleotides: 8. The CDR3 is CASSLAVGTGGSPLHF. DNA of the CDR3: TGCGCCAGCAGCTTGGCCGTGGGGACAGGTGGTTCACCCCTCCACTTT.

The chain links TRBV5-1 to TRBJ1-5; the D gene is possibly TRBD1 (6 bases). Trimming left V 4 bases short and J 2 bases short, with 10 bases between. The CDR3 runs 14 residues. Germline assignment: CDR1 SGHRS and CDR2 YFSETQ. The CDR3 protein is CASSADSRNQPQHF. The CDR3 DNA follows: TGCGCCAGCAGCGCGGACAGCCGCAATCAGCCCCAGCATTTT.

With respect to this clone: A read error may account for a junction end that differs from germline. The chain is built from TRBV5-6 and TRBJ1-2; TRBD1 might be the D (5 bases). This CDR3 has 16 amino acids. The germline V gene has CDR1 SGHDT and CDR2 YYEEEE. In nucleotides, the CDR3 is TGTGCCAGCAGCTTGGTACCGTCTGCAGGGAACTCTGGCTACACCTTC. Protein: CASSLVPSAGNSGYTF.

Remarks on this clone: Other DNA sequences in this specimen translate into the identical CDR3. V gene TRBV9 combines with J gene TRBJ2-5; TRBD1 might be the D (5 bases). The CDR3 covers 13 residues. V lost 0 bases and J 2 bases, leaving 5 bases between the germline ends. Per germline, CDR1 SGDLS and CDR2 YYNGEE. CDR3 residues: CASSVGQQETQYF. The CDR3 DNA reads TGTGCCAGCAGCGTAGGACAGCAAGAGACCCAGTACTTC.

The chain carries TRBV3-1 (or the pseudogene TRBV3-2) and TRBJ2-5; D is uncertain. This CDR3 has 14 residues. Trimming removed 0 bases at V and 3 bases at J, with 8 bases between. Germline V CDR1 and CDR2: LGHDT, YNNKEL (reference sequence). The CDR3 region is CASSQDWQKETQYF. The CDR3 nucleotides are TGTGCCAGCAGCCAAGATTGGCAAAAAGAGACCCAGTACTTC.

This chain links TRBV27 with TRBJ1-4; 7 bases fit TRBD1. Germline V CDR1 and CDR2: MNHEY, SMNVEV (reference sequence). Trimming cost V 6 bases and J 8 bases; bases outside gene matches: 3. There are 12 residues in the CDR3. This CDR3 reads CASRATGEKLFF. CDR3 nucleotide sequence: TGTGCCAGCAGGGCGACAGGGGAAAAACTGTTTTTT. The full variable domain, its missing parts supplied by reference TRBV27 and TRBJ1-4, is EAQVTQNPRYLITVTGKKLTVTCSQNMNHEYMSWYRQDPGLGLRQIYYSMNVEVTDKGDVPEGYKVSRKEKRNFPLILESPSPNQTSLYFCASRATGEKLFFGSGTQLSVL.

The CDR3 coding sequence is TGCGCCAGCAGCTCCGGGACAGTCTCTGGAAACACCATATATTTT. Amino acid sequence: CASSSGTVSGNTIYF. The chain joins TRBV5-1 to TRBJ1-3, with 7 positions matching TRBD1. The germline gives CDR1 SGHRS, CDR2 YFSETQ. V was pared by 3 bases and J by 0 bases, with 3 bases of the junction left unmatched. CDR3 length equals 15 residues.

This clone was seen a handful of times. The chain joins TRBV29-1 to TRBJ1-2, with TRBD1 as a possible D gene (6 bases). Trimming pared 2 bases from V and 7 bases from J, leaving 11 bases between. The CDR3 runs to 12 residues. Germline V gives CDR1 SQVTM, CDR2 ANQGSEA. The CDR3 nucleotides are TGCAGCGTTGAAACAGGGTTATCTGGCTACACCTTC. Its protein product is CSVETGLSGYTF. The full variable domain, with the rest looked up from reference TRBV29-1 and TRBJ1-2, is SAVISQKPSRDICQRGTSLTIQCQVDSQVTMMFWYRQQPGQSLTLIATANQGSEATYESGFVIDKFPISRPNLTFSTLTVSNMSPEDSSIYLCSVETGLSGYTFGSGTRLTVV.